The source of this T cell receptor beta chain is a study of cytomegalovirus exposure and HLA in healthy donors. Study conclusions and caveats: Later analysis identified a missense DCLRE1C variant that was linked to TCR beta V- and J-gene trimming. Reports indicated that the classifier achieved high specificity and sensitivity in diagnosing cytomegalovirus status.

CDR1 is SGHVS and CDR2 is FNYEAQ in the germline V gene. The CDR3 has 16 residues. V gave up 1 base and J gave up 4 bases, with 14 bases separating them. As regards this clone: As yet, its antigen is unknown.

This PCR relied on a set of 60 Vbeta primers and 13 Jbeta primers. Data came from immunoSEQ multiplex PCR; TCRdb stores just in-frame clones and leaves some out. Of about 67,000 clones listed, 65% to 70% were seen once; the top ten hold 2% to 2.5%. The origin of this receptor is a woman in her 30s in good health and CMV-seronegative. The sample consisted of PBMCs. V gene TRBV7-6 combines with J gene TRBJ2-1; D might be TRBD1 (6 bases). CDR3 coding DNA: TGTGCCAGCAGCTTAGGGGTCAGGGGTTCGTACAATGAGCAGTTCTTC. This gives the protein CASSLGVRGSYNEQFF.